This paragraph reports one T cell receptor (beta chain). What it binds is unknown. This sample stems from a study of CD8+ T cells in alopecia areata. About the research overall: Severity in treated patients was scored by percentage of scalp area affected.

The CDR3 is 13 amino acids. The ends were cut back, 0 bases at V and 2 bases at J, with 4 bases in the middle. Germline assignment: CDR1 SEHNR and CDR2 FQNEAQ (reference sequence). Extracted RNA was reverse transcribed into cDNA, the sequencing template. The method was immunoSEQ multiplex PCR; TCRdb's version includes in-frame clones alone and lacks a portion of them. The sample contains under 150,000 clones, approximately 60% of which appear only once. General study points: Expanded CD8+ clones among the top 100, and scalp clonality, were significantly decreased by tofacitinib. Persistence of many expanded lesional clones was seen in scalp and blood during tofacitinib.

Documented treatment: oral pan-JAK inhibitor, 5-10 mg twice daily. The gene calls are TRBV7-9 and TRBJ1-2; D gene unclear. This sample comprised CD4+ T cells sorted from blood, obtained at week 4, from a patient treated with tofacitinib. The sequence was collected from a human donor with alopecia areata. The CDR3 coding sequence is TGTGCCAGCAGCTTAGCTGCCAACTATGGCTACACCTTC. It is translated as CASSLAANYGYTF.